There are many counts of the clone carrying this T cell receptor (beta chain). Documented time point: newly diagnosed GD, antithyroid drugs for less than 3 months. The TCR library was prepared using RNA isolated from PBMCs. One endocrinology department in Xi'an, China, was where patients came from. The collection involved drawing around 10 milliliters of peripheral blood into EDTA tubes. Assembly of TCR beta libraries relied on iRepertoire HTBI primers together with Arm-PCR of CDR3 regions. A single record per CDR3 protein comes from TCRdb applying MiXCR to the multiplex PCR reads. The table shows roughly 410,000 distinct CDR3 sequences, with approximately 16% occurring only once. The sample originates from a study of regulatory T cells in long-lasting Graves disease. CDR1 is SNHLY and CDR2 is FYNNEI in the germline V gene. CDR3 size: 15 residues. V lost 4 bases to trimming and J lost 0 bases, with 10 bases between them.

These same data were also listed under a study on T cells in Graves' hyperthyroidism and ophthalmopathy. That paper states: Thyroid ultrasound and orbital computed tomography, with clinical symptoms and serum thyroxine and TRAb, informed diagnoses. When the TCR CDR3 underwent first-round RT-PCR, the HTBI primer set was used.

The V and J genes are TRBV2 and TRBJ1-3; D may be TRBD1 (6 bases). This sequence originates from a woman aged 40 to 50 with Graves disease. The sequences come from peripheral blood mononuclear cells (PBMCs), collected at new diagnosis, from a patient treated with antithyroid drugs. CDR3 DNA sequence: TGTGCCAGCAGTGCAGACAGGAACTCTGGAAACACCATATATTTT. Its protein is CASSADRNSGNTIYF.